Below, one T cell receptor (beta chain) is given with its context. Its antigen is not identified. Trimming left V 1 base short and J 0 bases short, with 7 bases between. Germline CDR1 reads SEHNR; CDR2 reads FQNEAQ (reference sequence). The CDR3 loop spans 15 amino acids. This specimen comes from a study of T cells in localized non-small cell lung cancer. Notes on the study in general: Higher blood T cell density went with longer overall survival. Sequencing was limited to one tumor region, leaving the possibility of heterogeneity open. Detection in adjacent lung was observed for a median about 50 of the top 100 tumor clones. Maximal T cell clonality occurred in uninvolved adjacent lung, with tumor ranking below it.

Assay: immunoSEQ multiplex PCR; the TCRdb copy retains only in-frame clones and omits some. The repertoire holds 90,000 to 100,000 clones, about nine tenths seen once, with about 4% in the top ten. Here the sequenced sample was PBMCs, taken before any cancer treatment. The chain links TRBV7-9 to TRBJ1-3, with D unclear. The sequence came from a woman between 35 and 70 years old with stage II squamous cell lung carcinoma. CDR3: CASSLGGDSGNTIYF. The CDR3 DNA is TGTGCCAGCAGCTTAGGGGGAGACTCTGGAAACACCATATATTTT. The full variable domain, completed using reference TRBV7-9 and TRBJ1-3, is DTGVSQNPRHKITKRGQNVTFRCDPISEHNRLYWYRQTLGQGPEFLTYFQNEAQLEKSRLLSDRFSAERPKGSFSTLEIQRTEQGDSAMYLCASSLGGDSGNTIYFGEGSWLTVV.